Following are 23 T cell receptor beta chains from one sample sequenced in a study of vaccination and CD4 T cells after COVID-19. Cultured CD4+ T cell DNA underwent sequencing with the Oncomine TCR Beta short-read assay. TCRdb reprocessed the PCR reads via MiXCR and lists one record per CDR3 protein. This table has 11,000 to 15,000 distinct CDR3 sequences, around two fifths appearing once. Treatment of the sample: roughly 11-day PBMC culture with coronavirus spike peptide pools or control peptides (ViraFEST assay). No cognate antigen is known for these TCRs. Sequencing was carried out using CD4+ T cells from blood, cultured in vitro. These receptors were obtained from a human donor who had recovered from COVID-19.

This clonotype was found a few times. The gene calls are TRBV12-3 or TRBV12-4 and TRBJ1-2; D gene unclear. V shed 6 bases and J shed 0 bases, with 8 bases lying between them. This CDR3 has 13 residues. The CDR3 spells CASSLDSNYGYTF. In nucleotides, the CDR3 is TGTGCCAGCAGCCTTGATTCTAACTATGGCTACACCTTC.

In this sample, this clonotype turned up a few times. The rearrangement links TRBV28 to TRBJ2-7; a weak D match, TRBD1 (5 bases). The V and J ends lost 3 bases and 0 bases respectively, with 12 bases between them. The CDR3 totals 15 residues. Germline CDR1 MDHEN, CDR2 SYDVKM. CDR3 protein: CASSFSPGPSYEQYF. For the CDR3, the DNA is TGTGCCAGCAGTTTCTCCCCAGGGCCCTCCTACGAGCAGTACTTC.

By sample fraction, this clonotype is medium-sized. J is TRBJ1-1 and V is TRBV7-9; no clear D gene. Germline assignment: CDR1 SEHNR and CDR2 FQNEAQ (reference sequence). The CDR3 sequence is 13 residues long. V lost 5 bases and J lost 0, with 7 bases in between. The CDR3 sequence: CASSLDMNTEAFF. The CDR3 nucleotides read TGTGCCAGCAGCCTAGACATGAACACTGAAGCTTTCTTT.

The chain is built from TRBV28 and TRBJ2-1; maybe TRBD2 (7 bases). CDR1 is MDHEN and CDR2 is SYDVKM in the germline V gene. CDR3 length: 15 amino acids. V dropped 2 bases and J dropped 12 bases, with 20 bases sitting between them. The DNA for the CDR3 is TGTGCCAGCAGTTTAATAGCCCGTGGCCGGGGGGCGCAGTTCTTC. Amino acid sequence: CASSLIARGRGAQFF.

The rearrangement links TRBV20-1 to TRBJ2-2; unclear D gene. Germline V CDR1 and CDR2: DFQATT, SNEGSKA (reference sequence). The CDR3 covers 13 residues. With 1 base removed from V and 4 bases from J, the gap between germline ends came to 7 bases. CDR3 loop: CSARGMGTGELFF. CDR3 bases: TGCAGTGCTAGAGGAATGGGCACCGGGGAGCTGTTTTTT.

The chain joins TRBV2 to TRBJ2-7; the D gene is possibly TRBD1 (6 bases). CDR3 length equals 14 residues. V lost 7 bases to trimming and J lost 0 bases, with 13 bases between them. Germline loops: CDR1 SNHLY, CDR2 FYNNEI. The CDR3, as DNA: TGTGCCAGCAACCTCCGGGACAACTCCTACGAGCAGTACTTC. It is translated as CASNLRDNSYEQYF.

The table lists this clonotype with a few counts. The chain combines TRBV2 with TRBJ1-2, with 7 bases identical to TRBD1. The junction had 8 bases not matched to a gene; V was cut back by 4 bases and J by 6 bases. The germline V gene has CDR1 SNHLY and CDR2 FYNNEI. The CDR3 loop spans 14 amino acids. In DNA form, the CDR3 reads TGTGCCAGCAGTGGGGCAGGGGGTTTTGATGGCTACACCTTC. As protein: CASSGAGGFDGYTF.

This clonotype was seen more than once but under ten times. The V call is TRBV6-1, the J call TRBJ1-6; TRBD1 aligns across 7 bases. The CDR3 loop spans 13 amino acids. Germline V gene data show CDR1 as MNHNS and CDR2 as SASEGT. The V gene end was trimmed by 6 bases and the J gene end by 10 bases; junction bases not matched to a gene: 6. CDR3 loop: CASSRQGNSPLHF. CDR3 coding DNA: TGTGCCAGCAGCCGACAGGGCAACTCACCCCTCCACTTT.

This clonotype has just a few counts. The J gene is TRBJ2-3, the V gene TRBV7-3, with 10 positions matching TRBD2. The CDR3 has 16 amino acids. V trimming: 5 bases; J trimming: 3 bases; junction bases outside the gene matches: 8. Germline-derived CDR1 and CDR2 are SGHTA and FQGTGA. The CDR3, as DNA: TGTGCCAGCAGCCCAGGGACTAGCGAGGGTACAGATACGCAGTATTTT. Protein: CASSPGTSEGTDTQYF.

The sample holds a few counts of this clonotype. CDR3 sequence reads: CASSLGLTSGGTDTQYF. CDR3 nucleotide sequence: TGTGCCAGCAGTCTTGGCCTGACTAGCGGGGGCACAGATACGCAGTATTTT. The V gene is TRBV28, the J gene TRBJ2-3; 11 positions agree with TRBD2. This CDR3 spans 17 amino acids. The V and J ends lost 5 bases and 1 base, in that order; junction bases with no gene match: 8. Germline lookup yields CDR1 MDHEN and CDR2 SYDVKM. Based on the CDR3 plus reference TRBV28 and TRBJ2-3, the full variable domain is DVKVTQSSRYLVKRTGEKVFLECVQDMDHENMFWYRQDPGLGLRLIYFSYDVKMKEKGDIPEGYSVSREKKERFSLILESASTNQTSMYLCASSLGLTSGGTDTQYFGPGTRLTVL.

The rearrangement joins TRBV2 to TRBJ1-1; D gene unclear. Germline CDR1 SNHLY, CDR2 FYNNEI. With 8 bases removed from V and 6 bases from J, the gap between germline ends came to 22 bases. The CDR3 runs 15 residues. The CDR3 DNA follows: TGTGCCAGCCGCTGGCAGACGTTTTCTTCGTCTGAAGCTTTCTTT. Amino acid sequence: CASRWQTFSSSEAFF.

As concerns this clonotype: The junction shows a germline mismatch at one end, possibly a read error. V is TRBV27 and J is TRBJ1-1; 10 bases align to TRBD1. The CDR3 is made up of 16 amino acids. Germline values: CDR1 MNHEY, CDR2 SMNVEV (reference sequence). The CDR3 loop is CANSFDRGRGNTEAFF. CDR3 DNA: TGTGCCAACAGTTTCGACAGGGGGCGGGGGAACACTGAAGCTTTCTTT.

The genes are TRBV30 and TRBJ1-5; 7 nucleotides align to TRBD1. With V trimmed by 1 base and J by 3 bases, 3 bases remained unmatched. Germline CDR1 reads GTSNPN; CDR2 reads SVGIG (reference sequence). The CDR3 is 14 amino acids. CDR3: CAWSGGGPNQPQHF. The CDR3 DNA reads as TGTGCCTGGAGTGGAGGGGGCCCCAATCAGCCCCAGCATTTT.

The V and J genes are TRBV12-3 or TRBV12-4 and TRBJ2-7; D is ambiguous. The germline V and J ends were trimmed by 8 bases and 2 bases, with 7 bases remaining between them. The CDR3 is made up of 11 amino acids. In DNA, the CDR3 is TGTGCCAGCGGGTCTGCCTACGAGCAGTACTTC. Its protein is CASGSAYEQYF.

The chain has TRBV20-1 and TRBJ1-2, with 7 positions matching TRBD1. CDR3 length equals 14 residues. Germline trimming cut 0 bases from V and 9 bases from J; bases unmatched to any gene: 10. Germline CDR1 and CDR2: DFQATT and SNEGSKA (reference sequence). The CDR3 DNA follows: TGCAGTGCTAGAGACCCGACAGGGCAAGGTAGCTACACCTTC. Translated, it gives CSARDPTGQGSYTF.

The chain links TRBV24-1 to TRBJ2-3; no firm D call. The CDR3 extends over 12 amino acids. Germline CDR1 KGHDR, CDR2 SFDVKD. V was pared by 1 base and J by 5 bases, with 3 bases between. CDR3 in DNA: TGTGCCACCAGTGATTTTCGAGATACGCAGTATTTT. Translated: CATSDFRDTQYF.

This clonotype was seen a handful of times. The chain uses TRBV7-2 and TRBJ2-5; tentatively, D is TRBD1 (6 bases). With 8 bases removed from V and 0 bases from J, the gap between germline ends came to 10 bases. Germline V gene lookup returns CDR1 SGHTA and CDR2 FQGNSA. This CDR3 contains 13 residues. The CDR3 loop is CASQRGNQETQYF. CDR3 DNA sequence: TGTGCCAGCCAGAGGGGGAACCAAGAGACCCAGTACTTC.

The chain links TRBV6-1 to TRBJ1-5, with 7 bases identical to TRBD1. The length of the CDR3 is 13 residues. V lost 10 bases to trimming and J lost 2 bases; unmatched junction nucleotides: 5. The germline CDR1 and CDR2 sequences are MNHNS and SASEGT. CDR3 sequence (DNA): TGTGCCACACAAGACAGGGGCAATCAGCCCCAGCATTTT. Amino acids: CATQDRGNQPQHF.

The CDR3 reads CSAETWTSGTYEQYF. DNA of the CDR3: TGCAGTGCCGAGACATGGACTAGCGGGACCTACGAGCAGTACTTC. V usage is TRBV20-1 and J usage is TRBJ2-7; TRBD2 matches 12 bases. Germline CDR1 and CDR2: DFQATT and SNEGSKA (reference sequence). CDR3 size: 15 residues. V trimming: 6 bases; J trimming: 2 bases; junction bases outside the gene matches: 8.

There are a few counts of this clonotype. The J gene is TRBJ2-5, the V gene TRBV20-1; D is unresolved. CDR1 and CDR2 (germline): DFQATT, SNEGSKA (reference sequence). The CDR3 totals 11 residues. The CDR3 sequence: CGPEYQETQYF. In DNA form, the CDR3 reads TGCGGCCCGGAGTACCAAGAGACCCAGTACTTC.

The genes are TRBV3-1 and TRBJ2-7; D is perhaps TRBD1 (5 bases). Germline values: CDR1 LGHDT, CDR2 YNNKEL (reference sequence). The V and J ends lost 5 bases and 6 bases respectively, with 23 bases between them. This CDR3 comprises 16 residues. The CDR3 spells CASSKPKTVSRAEQYF. CDR3 DNA: TGTGCCAGCAGCAAACCCAAGACAGTATCCCGTGCCGAGCAGTACTTC.

The chain employs TRBV19 and TRBJ2-5; the match to TRBD2 covers 12 bases. J gave up 4 bases and V 5 bases, and 5 bases lay outside the gene matches. The CDR3 runs to 15 residues. The germline gives CDR1 LNHDA, CDR2 SQIVND (reference sequence). The CDR3 sequence is CASSRTSGIGETQYF. The CDR3 DNA reads as TGTGCCAGTAGTCGGACTAGCGGGATTGGAGAGACCCAGTACTTC. Filled out from reference TRBV19 and TRBJ2-5, the complete variable domain reads DGGITQSPKYLFRKEGQNVTLSCEQNLNHDAMYWYRQDPGQGLRLIYYSQIVNDFQKGDIAEGYSVSREKKESFPLTVTSAQKNPTAFYLCASSRTSGIGETQYFGPGTRLLVL.

The gene calls are TRBV6-1 and TRBJ1-5; D uncertain. Trimming shortened V by 4 bases and J by 3 bases, and 7 bases separated the two germline ends. This CDR3 contains 13 residues. Germline V CDR1 and CDR2: MNHNS, SASEGT. The CDR3 bases are TGTGCCAGCAGTGTCCAGGACAATCAGCCCCAGCATTTT. Amino acid sequence: CASSVQDNQPQHF.